This TCR beta chain is from a study of cytomegalovirus exposure and HLA in healthy donors. Across the whole study: Early released data had 65 million to 100 million unique TCRs, all coming from HLA-typed donors.

A remark on this clone: Its antigen is unidentified.

The PCR had 60 Vbeta and 13 Jbeta primers. Original data processing: A later analysis counted about 80 million unique TCR beta chains, about 10 million shared. Some clones are missing from TCRdb's copy, which holds only in-frame ones; the method was immunoSEQ multiplex PCR. For V, J and clone size, that table is used; D and trimming come from the DNA. Of some 120,000 clones listed, roughly four fifths are singletons. V was cut by 5 bases and J by 3 bases, with 14 bases left in between. Germline loops: CDR1 SGHAT, CDR2 FQNNGV. The CDR3 has 14 amino acids. Study results and limitations: TCR beta chains associated with HLA were, in a later analysis, more clonally expanded than equally common others. Reportedly, a later analysis found an Asian-associated ancestry cluster had fewer N-insertions than the roughly 670-donor mean.

The sequencing input was PBMCs. J is TRBJ2-7 and V is TRBV11-2; the D gene is possibly TRBD1 (6 bases). The clonotype originates from a male donor in good health and CMV-seropositive. CDR3 region: CASSETGFIYEQYF. As DNA, the CDR3 is TGTGCCAGCAGCGAGACAGGATTCATCTACGAGCAGTACTTC.